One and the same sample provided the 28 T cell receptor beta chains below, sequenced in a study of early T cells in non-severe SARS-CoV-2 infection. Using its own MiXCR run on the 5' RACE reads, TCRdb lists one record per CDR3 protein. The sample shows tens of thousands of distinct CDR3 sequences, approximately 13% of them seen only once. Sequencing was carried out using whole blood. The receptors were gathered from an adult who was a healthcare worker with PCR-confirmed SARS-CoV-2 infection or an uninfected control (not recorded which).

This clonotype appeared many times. In nucleotides, the CDR3 is TGCGCCAGCAGCCAAGATCGCACCGGGGAGCTGTTTTTT. As protein: CASSQDRTGELFF. The chain combines TRBV4-1 with TRBJ2-2, with unresolved D. In germline, CDR1 is MGHRA, CDR2 YSYEKL. V was pared by 0 bases and J by 4 bases, with 3 bases between. The CDR3 has 13 residues.

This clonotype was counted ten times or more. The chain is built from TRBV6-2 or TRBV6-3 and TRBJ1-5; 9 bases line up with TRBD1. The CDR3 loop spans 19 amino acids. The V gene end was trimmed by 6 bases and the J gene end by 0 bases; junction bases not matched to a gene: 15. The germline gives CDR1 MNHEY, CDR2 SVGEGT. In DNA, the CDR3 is TGTGCCAGCAGCCGAGAACATAGGACAGGGGATTATAGCAATCAGCCCCAGCATTTT. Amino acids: CASSREHRTGDYSNQPQHF.

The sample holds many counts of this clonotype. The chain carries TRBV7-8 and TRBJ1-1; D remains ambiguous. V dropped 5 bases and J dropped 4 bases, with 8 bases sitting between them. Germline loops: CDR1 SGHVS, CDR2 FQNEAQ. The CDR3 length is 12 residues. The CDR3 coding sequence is TGTGCCAGCAGCCCTGATGGCACTGAAGCTTTCTTT. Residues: CASSPDGTEAFF.

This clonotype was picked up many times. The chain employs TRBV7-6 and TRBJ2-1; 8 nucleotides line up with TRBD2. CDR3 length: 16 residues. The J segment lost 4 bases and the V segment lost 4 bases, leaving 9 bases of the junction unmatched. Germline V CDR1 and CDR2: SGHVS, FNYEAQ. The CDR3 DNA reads TGTGCCAGCAGCTCGCTCGTCGCTAGCGGGTACAATGAGCAGTTCTTC. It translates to CASSSLVASGYNEQFF.

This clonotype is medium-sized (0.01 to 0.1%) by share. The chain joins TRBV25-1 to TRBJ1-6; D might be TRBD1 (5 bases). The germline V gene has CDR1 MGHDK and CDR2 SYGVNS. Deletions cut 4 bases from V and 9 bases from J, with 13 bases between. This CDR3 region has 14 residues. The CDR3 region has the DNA TGTGCCAGCAGTGGACCCTGGCAGGGTTCACCCCTCCACTTT. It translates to CASSGPWQGSPLHF.

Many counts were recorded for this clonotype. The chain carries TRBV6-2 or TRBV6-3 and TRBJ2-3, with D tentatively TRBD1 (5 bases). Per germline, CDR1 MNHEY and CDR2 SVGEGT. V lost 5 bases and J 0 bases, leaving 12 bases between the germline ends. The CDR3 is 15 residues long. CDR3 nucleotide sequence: TGTGCCAGCAGTCCTTGGACATCTAGCACAGATACGCAGTATTTT. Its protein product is CASSPWTSSTDTQYF.

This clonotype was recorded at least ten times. The CDR3: CASSPILLLERETQYF. For the CDR3, the DNA is TGTGCCAGCAGCCCAATCCTCCTATTGGAACGGGAGACCCAGTACTTC. V is TRBV11-2 and J is TRBJ2-5; D not resolved. Deletions cut 5 bases from V and 5 bases from J, with 21 bases between. Germline assignment: CDR1 SGHAT and CDR2 FQNNGV. This CDR3 comprises 16 residues.

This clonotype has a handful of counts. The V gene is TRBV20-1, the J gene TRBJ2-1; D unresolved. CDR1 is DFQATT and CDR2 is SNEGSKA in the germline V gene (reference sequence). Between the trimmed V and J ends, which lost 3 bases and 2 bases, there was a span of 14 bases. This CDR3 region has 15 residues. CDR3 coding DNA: TGCAGTGCTAGTGCCTTTTCCAGCACCTACAATGAGCAGTTCTTC. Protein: CSASAFSSTYNEQFF.

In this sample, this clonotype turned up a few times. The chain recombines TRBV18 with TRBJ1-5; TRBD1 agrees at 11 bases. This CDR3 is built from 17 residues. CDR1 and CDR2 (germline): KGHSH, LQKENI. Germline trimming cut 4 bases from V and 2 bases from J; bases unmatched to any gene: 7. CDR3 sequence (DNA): TGTGCCAGCTCACACCAGGGACAGGGGGATGGCAATCAGCCCCAGCATTTT. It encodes CASSHQGQGDGNQPQHF.

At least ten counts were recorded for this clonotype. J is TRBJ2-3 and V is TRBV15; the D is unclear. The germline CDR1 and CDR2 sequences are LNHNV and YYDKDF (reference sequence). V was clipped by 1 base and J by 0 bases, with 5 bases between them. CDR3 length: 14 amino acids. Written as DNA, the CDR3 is TGTGCCACCAGCAGAGGTCCTAGCACAGATACGCAGTATTTT. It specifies CATSRGPSTDTQYF.

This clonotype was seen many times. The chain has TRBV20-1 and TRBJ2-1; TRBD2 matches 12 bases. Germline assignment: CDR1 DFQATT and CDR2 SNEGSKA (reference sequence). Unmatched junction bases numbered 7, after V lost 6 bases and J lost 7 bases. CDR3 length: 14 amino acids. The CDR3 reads CSAPTSGRSNEQFF. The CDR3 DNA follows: TGCAGTGCCCCGACTAGCGGGAGATCGAATGAGCAGTTCTTC.

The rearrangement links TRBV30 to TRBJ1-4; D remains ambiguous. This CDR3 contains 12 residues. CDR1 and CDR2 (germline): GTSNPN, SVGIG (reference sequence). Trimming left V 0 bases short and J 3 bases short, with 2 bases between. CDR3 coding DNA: TGTGCCTGGAGTGTAGCTAATGAAAAACTGTTTTTT. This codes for CAWSVANEKLFF.

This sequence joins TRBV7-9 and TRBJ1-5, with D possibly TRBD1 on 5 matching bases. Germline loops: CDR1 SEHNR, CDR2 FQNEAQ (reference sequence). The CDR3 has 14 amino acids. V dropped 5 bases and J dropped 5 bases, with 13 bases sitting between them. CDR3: CASSPSGHHQPQHF. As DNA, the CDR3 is TGTGCCAGCAGCCCTTCAGGACACCATCAGCCCCAGCATTTT.

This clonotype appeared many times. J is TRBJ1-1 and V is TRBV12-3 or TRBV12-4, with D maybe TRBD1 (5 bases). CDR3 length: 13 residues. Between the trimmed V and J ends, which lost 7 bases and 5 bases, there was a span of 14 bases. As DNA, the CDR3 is TGTGCCAGCAACCATCCAGGGAAGACTGAAGCTTTCTTT. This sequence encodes CASNHPGKTEAFF.

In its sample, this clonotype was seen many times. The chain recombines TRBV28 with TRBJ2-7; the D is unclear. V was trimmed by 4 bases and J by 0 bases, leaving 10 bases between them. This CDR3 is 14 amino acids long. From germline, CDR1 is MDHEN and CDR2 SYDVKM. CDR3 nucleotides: TGTGCCAGCAGTTCCCTCAGGTTCTCCTACGAGCAGTACTTC. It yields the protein CASSSLRFSYEQYF.

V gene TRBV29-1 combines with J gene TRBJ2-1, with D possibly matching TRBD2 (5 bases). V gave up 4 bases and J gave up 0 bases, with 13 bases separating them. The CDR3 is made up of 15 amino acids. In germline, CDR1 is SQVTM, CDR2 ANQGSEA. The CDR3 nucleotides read TGCAGCGTTGTTTCGCGGGCCAGCTCCTACAATGAGCAGTTCTTC. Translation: CSVVSRASSYNEQFF.

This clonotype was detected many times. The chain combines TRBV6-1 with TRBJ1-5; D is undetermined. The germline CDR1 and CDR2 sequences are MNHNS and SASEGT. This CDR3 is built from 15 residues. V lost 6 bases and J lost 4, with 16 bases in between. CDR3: CASSRADTLNQPQHF. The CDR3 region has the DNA TGTGCCAGCAGCAGAGCTGACACTCTTAATCAGCCCCAGCATTTT.

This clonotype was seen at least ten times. For the CDR3, the DNA is TGCAGCGTTGACGACAATTCCTACGAGCAGTACTTC. Translating it yields CSVDDNSYEQYF. The genes are TRBV29-1 and TRBJ2-7, with no clear D. Germline assignment: CDR1 SQVTM and CDR2 ANQGSEA. The CDR3 loop spans 12 amino acids. The V end lost 3 bases, the J end lost 1 base, and 7 bases lay between the germline ends.

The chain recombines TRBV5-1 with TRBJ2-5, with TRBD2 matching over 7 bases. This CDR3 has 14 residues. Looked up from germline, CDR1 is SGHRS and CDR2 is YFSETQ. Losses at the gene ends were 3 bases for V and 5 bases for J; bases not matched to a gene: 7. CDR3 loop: CASSSRGRGETQYF. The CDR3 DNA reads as TGCGCCAGCAGCTCCCGAGGGCGGGGGGAGACCCAGTACTTC.

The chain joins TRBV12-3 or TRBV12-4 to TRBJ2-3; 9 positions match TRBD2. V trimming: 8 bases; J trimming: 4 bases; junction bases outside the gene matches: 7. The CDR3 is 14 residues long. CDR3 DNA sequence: TGTGCCAGCGGGACTAGCACGTTCGCAGATACGCAGTATTTT. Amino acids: CASGTSTFADTQYF.

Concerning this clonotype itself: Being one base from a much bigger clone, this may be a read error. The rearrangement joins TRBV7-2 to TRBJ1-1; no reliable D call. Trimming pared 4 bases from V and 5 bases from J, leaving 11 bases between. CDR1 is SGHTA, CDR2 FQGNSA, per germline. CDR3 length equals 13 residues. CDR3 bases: TGTGCCAGCAGCTCCCCCCTCCTAACTGAAGCTTTCTTT. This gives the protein CASSSPLLTEAFF.

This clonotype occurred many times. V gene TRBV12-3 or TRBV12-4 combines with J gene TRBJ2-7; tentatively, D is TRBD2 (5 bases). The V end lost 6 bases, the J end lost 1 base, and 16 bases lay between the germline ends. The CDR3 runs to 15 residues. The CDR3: CASSSVSGNSYEQYF. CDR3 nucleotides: TGTGCCAGCAGCTCGGTTTCCGGGAATTCCTACGAGCAGTACTTC.

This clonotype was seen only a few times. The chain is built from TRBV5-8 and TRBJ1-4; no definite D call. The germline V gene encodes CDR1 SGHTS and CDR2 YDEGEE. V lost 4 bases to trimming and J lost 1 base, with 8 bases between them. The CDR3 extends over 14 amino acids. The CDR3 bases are TGTGCCAGCAGCCCCAGGTTAACTAATGAAAAACTGTTTTTT. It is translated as CASSPRLTNEKLFF.

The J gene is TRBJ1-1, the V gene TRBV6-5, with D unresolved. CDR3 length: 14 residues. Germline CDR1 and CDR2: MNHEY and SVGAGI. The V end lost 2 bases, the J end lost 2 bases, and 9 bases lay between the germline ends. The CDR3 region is CASSYGPSNTEAFF. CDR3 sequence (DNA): TGTGCCAGCAGTTACGGACCCAGTAACACTGAAGCTTTCTTT.

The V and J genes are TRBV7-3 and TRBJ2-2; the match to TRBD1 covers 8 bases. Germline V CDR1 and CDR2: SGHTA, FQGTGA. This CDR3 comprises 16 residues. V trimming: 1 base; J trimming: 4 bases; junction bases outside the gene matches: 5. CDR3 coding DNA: TGTGCCAGCAGCTTAAATGACAGGGGCATCACCGGGGAGCTGTTTTTT. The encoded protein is CASSLNDRGITGELFF.

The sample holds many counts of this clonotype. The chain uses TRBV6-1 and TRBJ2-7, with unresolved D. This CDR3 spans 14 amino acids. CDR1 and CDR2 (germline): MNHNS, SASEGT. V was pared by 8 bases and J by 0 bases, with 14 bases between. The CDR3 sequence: CASSEKGYSYEQYF. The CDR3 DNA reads TGTGCCAGCTCTGAAAAGGGATACTCCTACGAGCAGTACTTC.

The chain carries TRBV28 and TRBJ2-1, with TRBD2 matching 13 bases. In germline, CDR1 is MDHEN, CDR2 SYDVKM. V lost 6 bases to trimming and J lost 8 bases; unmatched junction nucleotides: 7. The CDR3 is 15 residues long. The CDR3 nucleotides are TGTGCCAGCAGCCCCACTAGCGGGGGGGCCGATGAGCAGTTCTTC. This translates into CASSPTSGGADEQFF. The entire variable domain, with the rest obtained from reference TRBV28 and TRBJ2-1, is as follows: DVKVTQSSRYLVKRTGEKVFLECVQDMDHENMFWYRQDPGLGLRLIYFSYDVKMKEKGDIPEGYSVSREKKERFSLILESASTNQTSMYLCASSPTSGGADEQFFGPGTRLTVL.

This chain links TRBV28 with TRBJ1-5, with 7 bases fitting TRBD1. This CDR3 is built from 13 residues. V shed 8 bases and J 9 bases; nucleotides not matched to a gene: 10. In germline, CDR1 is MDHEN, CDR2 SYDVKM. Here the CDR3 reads CASFTGAQGPQHF. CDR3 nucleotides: TGTGCCAGCTTCACAGGGGCTCAGGGGCCCCAGCATTTT.